The rows below give T cell receptor beta chains drawn from one sample of a study of T-cell reconstitution after alpha-beta-depleted transplantation in children. TCRdb redid the calling of the PCR reads with MiXCR, one entry per CDR3 protein. The sample records 450,000 to 600,000 distinct CDR3 sequences, around a third being singletons. The sample consisted of PBMCs from the stem cell graft donor, taken from the stem cell graft. Receptors originate from a human donor who donated a stem cell graft to a child with aplastic anemia. Each CDR3 is given with its conserved first and last residue. Fields, in order: V gene, CDR3 protein.

>TRBV12-3/TRBV12-4
CASVLGWNTGELFF
>TRBV14
CASSQVLSGGYTF
>TRBV27
CASGLAGVLYEQFF
>TRBV5-1
CASKAVRETQYF
>TRBV29-1
CSVRTGSYEQFF
>TRBV10-3
CAISESQGNLNYGYTF
>TRBV7-9
CASSFAGRLNTEAFF
>TRBV6-1
CASGGLPDYGYTF
>TRBV10-3
CANSEGYNEQFF
>TRBV29-1
CSVEENSYGYTF
>TRBV5-1
CASSRPGQGTSRDTQYF
>TRBV29-1
CSVARLSTDTQYF
>TRBV5-6
CASSLVYDRGLGETQYF
>TRBV10-3
CATTPGLAYEQYF
>TRBV7-2
CASSSLWTQYF
>TRBV12-3/TRBV12-4
CASRPNRGDRTDTQYF
>TRBV20-1
CSARDSWNYGYTF
>TRBV7-9
CASSLANRYNEQFF
>TRBV27
CASSTGTSGRARERYF
>TRBV11-3
CASSIPGTVEAFF
>TRBV19
CASSIPGPYEQYF
>TRBV19
CASSITSGSIDEQFF
>TRBV7-7
CASSRGTSGMNEQFF
>TRBV5-1
CASKYRGTGGGYTF
>TRBV7-2
CARRDRGETEAFF
>TRBV7-2
CASSLAGDFANTGELFF
>TRBV12-3/TRBV12-4
CASSRRTGLNTEAFF
>TRBV5-1
CASSENENSDYNEQFF
>TRBV6-5
CASSYSPGNTIYF
>TRBV12-3/TRBV12-4
CASIGYNYGYTF
>TRBV29-1
CSVGLLNTGELFF
>TRBV30
CAWSGLTSNQPQHF
>TRBV5-1
CASSFVRDSDTQYF
>TRBV29-1
CSATGGPVAKNIQYF
>TRBV7-9
CASSRRAQGFGELFF
>TRBV18
CASSQPNTIYF
>TRBV29-1
CSVVIENTGELFF
>TRBV24-1
CATSVTGREQFF
>TRBV5-6
CASTLIGEDNEQFF
>TRBV29-1
CSGTGQVNTEAFF
>TRBV12-3/TRBV12-4
CASSHLGENTEAFF
>TRBV5-1
CASSFSTPGGRETQYF
>TRBV18
CASSPDRAKNIQYF
>TRBV10-3
CAISEQGGTEPQHF
>TRBV20-1
CSAREPLKGIGGYTF
>TRBV13
CASSLASSATNEKLFF
>TRBV27
CASSPQTSGNAEQFF
>TRBV20-1
CSARDQFPRTGERDNQPQHF
>TRBV5-5
CASSSRNPGEWSQPQHF
>TRBV9
CASSGARGDNHYEQYF
>TRBV6-5
CASRSPPPGAEQFF
>TRBV5-8
CASSRGRMNTEAFF
>TRBV30
CAWSRDGVQGNTIYF
>TRBV6-1
CASSEERGRITIEQFF
>TRBV10-3
CAISDPGLAPNNEQFF
>TRBV5-1
CASSPGLFYGYTF
>TRBV6-2/TRBV6-3
CASSPRLAGGPFGEQFF
>TRBV5-4
CASSLSAGAQYF
>TRBV6-1
CASSRDGTGNTEAFF